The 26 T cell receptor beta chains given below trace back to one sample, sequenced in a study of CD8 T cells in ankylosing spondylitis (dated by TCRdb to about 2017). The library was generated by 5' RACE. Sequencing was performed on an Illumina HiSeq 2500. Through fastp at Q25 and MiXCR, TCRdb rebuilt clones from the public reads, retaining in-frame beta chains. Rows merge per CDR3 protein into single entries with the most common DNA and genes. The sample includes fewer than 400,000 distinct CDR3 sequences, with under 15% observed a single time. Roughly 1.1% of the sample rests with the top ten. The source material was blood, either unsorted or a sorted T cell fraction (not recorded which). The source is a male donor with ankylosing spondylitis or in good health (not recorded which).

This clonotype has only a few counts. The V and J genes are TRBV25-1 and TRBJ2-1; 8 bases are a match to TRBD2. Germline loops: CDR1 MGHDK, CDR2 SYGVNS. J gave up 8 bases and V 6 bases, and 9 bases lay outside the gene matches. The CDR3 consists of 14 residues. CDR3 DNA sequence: TGTGCCAGCAGCCCAGCAAACGGGAGGGATGAGCAGTTCTTC. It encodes CASSPANGRDEQFF.

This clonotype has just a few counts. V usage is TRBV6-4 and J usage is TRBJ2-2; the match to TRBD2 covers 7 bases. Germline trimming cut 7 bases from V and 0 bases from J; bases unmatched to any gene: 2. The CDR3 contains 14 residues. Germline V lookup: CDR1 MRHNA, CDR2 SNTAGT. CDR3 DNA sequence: TGTGCCAGCAAGCGGGGCCCGAACACCGGGGAGCTGTTTTTT. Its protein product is CASKRGPNTGELFF.

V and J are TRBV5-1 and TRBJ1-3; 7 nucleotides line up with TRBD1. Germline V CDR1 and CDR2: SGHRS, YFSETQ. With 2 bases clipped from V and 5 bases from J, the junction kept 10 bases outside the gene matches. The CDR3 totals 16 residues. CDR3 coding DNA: TGCGCCAGCAGCTTCCGCAGGGGGGGATTGAGAAACACCATATATTTT. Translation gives CASSFRRGGLRNTIYF.

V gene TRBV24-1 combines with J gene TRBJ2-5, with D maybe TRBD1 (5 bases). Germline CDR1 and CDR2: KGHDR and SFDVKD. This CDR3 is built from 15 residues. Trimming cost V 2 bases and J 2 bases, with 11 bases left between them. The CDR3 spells CATSDSRQIQETQYF. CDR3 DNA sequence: TGTGCCACCAGTGATTCCCGACAGATTCAAGAGACCCAGTACTTC.

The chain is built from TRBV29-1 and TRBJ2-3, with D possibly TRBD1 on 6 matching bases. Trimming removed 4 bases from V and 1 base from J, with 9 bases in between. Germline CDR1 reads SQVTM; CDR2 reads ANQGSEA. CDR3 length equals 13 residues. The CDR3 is CSVGQGRTDTQYF. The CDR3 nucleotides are TGCAGCGTTGGTCAGGGGCGCACAGATACGCAGTATTTT.

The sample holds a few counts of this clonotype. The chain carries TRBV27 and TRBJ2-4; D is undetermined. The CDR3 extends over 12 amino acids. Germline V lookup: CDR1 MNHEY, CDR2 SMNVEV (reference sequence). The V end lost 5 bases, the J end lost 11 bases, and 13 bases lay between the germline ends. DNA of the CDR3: TGTGCCAGCAGTCCCGGGCCCGTCTTTCAGTACTTC. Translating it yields CASSPGPVFQYF.

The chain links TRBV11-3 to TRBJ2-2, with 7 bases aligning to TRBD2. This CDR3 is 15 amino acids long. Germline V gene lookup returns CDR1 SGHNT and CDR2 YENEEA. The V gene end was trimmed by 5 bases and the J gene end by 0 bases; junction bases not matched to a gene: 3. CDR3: CASSRTRANTGELFF. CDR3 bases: TGTGCCAGCAGCAGGACTAGGGCGAACACCGGGGAGCTGTTTTTT.

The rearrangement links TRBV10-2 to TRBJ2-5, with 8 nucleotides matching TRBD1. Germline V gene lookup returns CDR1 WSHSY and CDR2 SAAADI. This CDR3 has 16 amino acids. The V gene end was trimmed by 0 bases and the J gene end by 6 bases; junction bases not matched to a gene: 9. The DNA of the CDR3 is TGCGCCAGCAGTGAGTCCGCCGGGACAGGAGGGAAGACCCAGTACTTC. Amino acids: CASSESAGTGGKTQYF.

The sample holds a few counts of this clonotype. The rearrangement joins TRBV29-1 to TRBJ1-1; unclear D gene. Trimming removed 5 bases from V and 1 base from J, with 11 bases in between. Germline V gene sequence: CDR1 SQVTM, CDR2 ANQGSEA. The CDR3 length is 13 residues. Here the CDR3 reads CSVLTPPNTEAFF. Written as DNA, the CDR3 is TGCAGCGTTCTGACTCCGCCGAACACTGAAGCTTTCTTT.

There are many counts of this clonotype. The CDR3 is CASSLGDPRGAFF. The CDR3 DNA sequence: TGTGCCAGCAGCTTAGGGGACCCCCGGGGAGCTTTCTTT. The V and J genes are TRBV7-8 and TRBJ1-1, with a tentative D call TRBD1 (5 bases). V lost 1 base to trimming and J lost 10 bases, with 13 bases between them. The CDR3 has 13 residues. In germline, CDR1 is SGHVS, CDR2 FQNEAQ.

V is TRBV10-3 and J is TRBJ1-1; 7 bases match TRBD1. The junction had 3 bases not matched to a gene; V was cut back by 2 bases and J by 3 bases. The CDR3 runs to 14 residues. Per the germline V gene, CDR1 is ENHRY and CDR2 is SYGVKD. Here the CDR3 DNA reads TGTGCCATCAGTGAGGGGACAGTCCACACTGAAGCTTTCTTT. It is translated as CAISEGTVHTEAFF.

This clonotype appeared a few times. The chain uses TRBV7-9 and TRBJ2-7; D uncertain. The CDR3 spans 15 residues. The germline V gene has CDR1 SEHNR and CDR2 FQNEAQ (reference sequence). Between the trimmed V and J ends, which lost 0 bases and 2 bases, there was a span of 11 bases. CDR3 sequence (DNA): TGTGCCAGCAGCTTAGCGGCATCAGTCCCCTACGAGCAGTACTTC. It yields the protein CASSLAASVPYEQYF.

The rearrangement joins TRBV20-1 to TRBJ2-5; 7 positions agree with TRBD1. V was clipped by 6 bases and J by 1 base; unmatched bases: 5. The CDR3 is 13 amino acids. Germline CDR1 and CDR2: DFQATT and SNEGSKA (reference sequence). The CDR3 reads CSAQGQVQETQYF. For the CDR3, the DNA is TGCAGTGCACAAGGACAGGTCCAAGAGACCCAGTACTTC.

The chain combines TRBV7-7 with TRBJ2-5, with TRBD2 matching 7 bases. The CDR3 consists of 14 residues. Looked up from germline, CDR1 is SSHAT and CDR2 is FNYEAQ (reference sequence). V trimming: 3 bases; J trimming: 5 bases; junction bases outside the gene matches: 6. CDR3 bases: TGTGCCAGCAGCTTTTCCGGACTAGGGGAGACCCAGTACTTC. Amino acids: CASSFSGLGETQYF.

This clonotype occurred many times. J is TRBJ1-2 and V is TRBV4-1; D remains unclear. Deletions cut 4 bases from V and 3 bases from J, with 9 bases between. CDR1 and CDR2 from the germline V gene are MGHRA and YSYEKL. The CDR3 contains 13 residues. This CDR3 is CASSPQGHYGYTF. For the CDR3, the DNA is TGCGCCAGCAGCCCCCAAGGGCACTATGGCTACACCTTC.

The CDR3 loop is CSAHRTWERTDTQYF. The CDR3 nucleotides are TGCAGTGCCCATCGTACGTGGGAAAGGACAGATACGCAGTATTTT. This sequence joins TRBV20-1 and TRBJ2-3; D gene unclear. This CDR3 comprises 15 residues. Trimming shortened V by 6 bases and J by 3 bases, and 19 bases separated the two germline ends. Germline V gives CDR1 DFQATT, CDR2 SNEGSKA (reference sequence).

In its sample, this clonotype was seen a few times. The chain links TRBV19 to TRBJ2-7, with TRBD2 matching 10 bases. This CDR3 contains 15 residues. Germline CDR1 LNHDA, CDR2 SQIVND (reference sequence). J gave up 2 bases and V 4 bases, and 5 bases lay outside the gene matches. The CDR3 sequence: CASSTRLAGTYEQYF. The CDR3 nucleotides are TGTGCCAGTAGTACCCGACTAGCGGGTACCTACGAGCAGTACTTC. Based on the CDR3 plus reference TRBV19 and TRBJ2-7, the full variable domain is DGGITQSPKYLFRKEGQNVTLSCEQNLNHDAMYWYRQDPGQGLRLIYYSQIVNDFQKGDIAEGYSVSREKKESFPLTVTSAQKNPTAFYLCASSTRLAGTYEQYFGPGTRLTVT.

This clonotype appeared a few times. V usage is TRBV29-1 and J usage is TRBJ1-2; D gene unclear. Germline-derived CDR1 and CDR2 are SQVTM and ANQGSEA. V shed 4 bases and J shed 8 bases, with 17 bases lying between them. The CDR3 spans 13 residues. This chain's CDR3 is CSVGNHGAGGYTF. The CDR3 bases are TGCAGCGTTGGGAACCACGGAGCGGGAGGCTACACCTTC.

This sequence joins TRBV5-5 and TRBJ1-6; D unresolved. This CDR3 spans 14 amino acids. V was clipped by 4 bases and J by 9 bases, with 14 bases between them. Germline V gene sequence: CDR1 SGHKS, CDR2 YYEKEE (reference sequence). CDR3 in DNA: TGTGCCAGCAGCCTTCCTCCTGCAAGTTCACCCCTCCACTTT. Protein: CASSLPPASSPLHF.

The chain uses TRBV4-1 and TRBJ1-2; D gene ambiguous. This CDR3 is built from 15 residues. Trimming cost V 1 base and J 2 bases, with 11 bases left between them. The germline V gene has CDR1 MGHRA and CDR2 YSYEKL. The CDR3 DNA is TGCGCCAGCAGCCAAGGTCAGGCTCCCAACTATGGCTACACCTTC. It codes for CASSQGQAPNYGYTF.

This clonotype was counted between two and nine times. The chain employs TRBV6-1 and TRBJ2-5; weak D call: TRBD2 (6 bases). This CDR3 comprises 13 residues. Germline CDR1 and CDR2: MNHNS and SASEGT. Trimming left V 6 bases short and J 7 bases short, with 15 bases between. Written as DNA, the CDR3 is TGTGCCAGCAGGGATATAGCGGTGCGGACCCAGTACTTC. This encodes CASRDIAVRTQYF.

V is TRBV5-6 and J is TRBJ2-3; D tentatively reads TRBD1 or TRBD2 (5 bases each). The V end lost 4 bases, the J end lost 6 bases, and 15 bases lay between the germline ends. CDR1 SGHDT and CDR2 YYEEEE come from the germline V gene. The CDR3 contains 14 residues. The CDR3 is CASSPGPVRDTQYF. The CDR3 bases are TGTGCCAGCAGCCCGGGGCCCGTCCGTGATACGCAGTATTTT. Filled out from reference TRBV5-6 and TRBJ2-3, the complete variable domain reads DAGVTQSPTHLIKTRGQQVTLRCSPKSGHDTVSWYQQALGQGPQFIFQYYEEEERQRGNFPDRFSGHQFPNYSSELNVNALLLGDSALYLCASSPGPVRDTQYFGPGTRLTVL.

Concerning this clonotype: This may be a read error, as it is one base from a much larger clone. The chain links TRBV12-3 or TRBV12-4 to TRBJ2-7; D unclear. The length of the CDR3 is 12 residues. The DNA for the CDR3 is TGTCCCAGCAAGGGCCGCACCTACGAGCAGTACTTC. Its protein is CPSKGRTYEQYF.

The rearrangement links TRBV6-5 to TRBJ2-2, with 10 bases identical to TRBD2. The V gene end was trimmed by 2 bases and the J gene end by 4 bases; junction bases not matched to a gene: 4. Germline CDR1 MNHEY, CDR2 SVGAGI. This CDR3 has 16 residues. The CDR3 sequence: CASSYPRLAGTGELFF. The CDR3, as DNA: TGTGCCAGCAGTTACCCCCGACTAGCGGGCACCGGGGAGCTGTTTTTT.

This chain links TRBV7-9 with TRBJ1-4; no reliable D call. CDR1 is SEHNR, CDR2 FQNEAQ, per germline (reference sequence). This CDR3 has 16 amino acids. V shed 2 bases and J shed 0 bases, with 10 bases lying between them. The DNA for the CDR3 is TGTGCCAGCAGCTTATTTACGGTTGCAACTAATGAAAAACTGTTTTTT. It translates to CASSLFTVATNEKLFF.

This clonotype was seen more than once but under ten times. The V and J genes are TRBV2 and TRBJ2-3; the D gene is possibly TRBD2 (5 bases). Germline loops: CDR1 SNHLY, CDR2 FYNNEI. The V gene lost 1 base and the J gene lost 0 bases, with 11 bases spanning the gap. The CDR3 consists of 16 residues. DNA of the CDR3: TGTGCCAGCAGTGAAGGGACTGGAATTAGCACAGATACGCAGTATTTT. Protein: CASSEGTGISTDTQYF.